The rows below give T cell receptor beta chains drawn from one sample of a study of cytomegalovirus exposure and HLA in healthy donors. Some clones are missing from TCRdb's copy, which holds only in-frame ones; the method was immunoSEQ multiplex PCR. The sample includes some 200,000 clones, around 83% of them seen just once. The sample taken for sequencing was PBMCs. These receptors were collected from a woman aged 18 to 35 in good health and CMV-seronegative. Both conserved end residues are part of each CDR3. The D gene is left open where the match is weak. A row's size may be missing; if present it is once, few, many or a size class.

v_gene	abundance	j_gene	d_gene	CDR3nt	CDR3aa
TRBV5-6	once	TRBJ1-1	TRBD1	TGTGCCAGCAGCCCGGGACAGGGGAACACTGAAGCTTTCTTT	CASSPGQGNTEAFF
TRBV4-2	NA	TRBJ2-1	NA	TGTGCCAGCAGCTACCAGGGGATAGGCGGTGAGCAGTTCTTC	CASSYQGIGGEQFF
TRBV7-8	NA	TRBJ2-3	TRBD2	TGTGCCAGCAGCTCGGGACTAACTAGCACAGATACGCAGTATTTT	CASSSGLTSTDTQYF
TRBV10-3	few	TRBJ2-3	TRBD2	TGTGCCATCAGTGAGGAGGCGGGAGTCACAGATACGCAGTATTTT	CAISEEAGVTDTQYF
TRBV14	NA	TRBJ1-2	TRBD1	TGTGCCAGCAGCCAACTGGGACAGTATGGCTACACCTTC	CASSQLGQYGYTF
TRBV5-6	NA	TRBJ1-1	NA	TGTGCCAGCAGCTGGGGGGGCCAAATGAACACTGAAGCTTTCTTT	CASSWGGQMNTEAFF
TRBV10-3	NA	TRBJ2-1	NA	TGTGCCATCAGTGAAGTCGGGAGTGCCAATGAGCAGTTCTTC	CAISEVGSANEQFF
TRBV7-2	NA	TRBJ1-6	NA	TGTGCCAGCAGCTTATTAGGGGGTAATTCACCCCTCCACTTT	CASSLLGGNSPLHF
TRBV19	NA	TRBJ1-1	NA	TGTGCCAGTAGTATAGGGGGGGATTACACTGAAGCTTTCTTT	CASSIGGDYTEAFF
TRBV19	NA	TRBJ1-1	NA	TGTGCCAGTAGTGAATGGATGGGGGGGGTGAACGCTGAAGCTTTCTTT	CASSEWMGGVNAEAFF
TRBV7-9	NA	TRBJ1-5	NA	TGTGCCAGCAGCGATAGAGGGAATCAGCCCCAGCATTTT	CASSDRGNQPQHF
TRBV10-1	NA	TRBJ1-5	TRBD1	TGCGCCAGCAGTGAGTCCGAGACAGGGTATCAGCATTTT	CASSESETGYQHF
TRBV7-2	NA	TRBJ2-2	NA	TGTGCCATTGGGTGGGGGGGCCCCGGGGAGCTGTTTTTT	CAIGWGGPGELFF
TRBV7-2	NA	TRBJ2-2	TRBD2	TGTGCCAGCAGCGGGACTAGCGGGCGGAACACCGGGGAGCTGTTTTTT	CASSGTSGRNTGELFF
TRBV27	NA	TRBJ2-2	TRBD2	TGTGCCAGCAGAAGCGGGAGGACCGGGGAGCTGTTTTTT	CASRSGRTGELFF
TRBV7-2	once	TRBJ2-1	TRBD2	TGTGCCAGCAGCTTAGCGGGGACTAGCGTTAGTAAGCACAATGAGCAGTTCTTC	CASSLAGTSVSKHNEQFF
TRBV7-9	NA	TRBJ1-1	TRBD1	TGTGCCAGCAGCTTGCAGGGGGCTTCCCGGTTCACTGAAGCTTTCTTT	CASSLQGASRFTEAFF
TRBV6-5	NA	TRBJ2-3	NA	TGTGCCAGCAGTAAGGGGGATACGCAGTATTTT	CASSKGDTQYF
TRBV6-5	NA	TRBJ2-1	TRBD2	TGTGCCAGCAGCCCCAGGACTAGCGGGTTGAATGAGCAGTTCTTC	CASSPRTSGLNEQFF
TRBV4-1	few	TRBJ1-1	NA	TGCGCCAGCAGCCAAGAGGGCAGCGGAAGGACTGAAGCTTTCTTT	CASSQEGSGRTEAFF
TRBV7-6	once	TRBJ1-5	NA	TGTGCCAGCAGCCCCAACACGGGGGGCGGGGAGCCCCAGCATTTT	CASSPNTGGGEPQHF
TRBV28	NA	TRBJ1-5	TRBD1	TGTGCCAGCAGCTCGACAGGGGGCAATCAGCCCCAGCATTTT	CASSSTGGNQPQHF
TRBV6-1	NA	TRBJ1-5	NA	TGTGCCAGCACCCCAGGGCCCTATAGCAATCAGCCCCAGCATTTT	CASTPGPYSNQPQHF
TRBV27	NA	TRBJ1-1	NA	TGTGCCAGCAGTTTAGGTACAGGACAGAACACTGAAGCTTTCTTT	CASSLGTGQNTEAFF
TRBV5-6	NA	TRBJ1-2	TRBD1	TGTGCCAGTCGTAAACAGGGGGCGAATGGCTACACCTTC	CASRKQGANGYTF
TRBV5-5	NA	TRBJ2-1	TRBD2	TGTGCCAGCAGCTTGGTAAGGCTAGCGGTCCACAATGAGCAGTTCTTC	CASSLVRLAVHNEQFF
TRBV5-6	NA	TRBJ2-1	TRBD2	TGTGCCAGCAGCTTGGGAGTAGCGGGATTCTACAATGAGCAGTTCTTC	CASSLGVAGFYNEQFF
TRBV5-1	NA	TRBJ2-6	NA	TGCGCCAGCAGCCCAAGACCCCCAGAGGGCTCTGGGGCCAACGTCCTGACTTTC	CASSPRPPEGSGANVLTF